This T cell receptor (beta chain) was documented in a study of blood T cell repertoires in COVID-19. For the study at large: The United States, Italy and Spain supplied acute and convalescent COVID-19 samples.

The data were produced by immunoSEQ multiplex PCR, yet TCRdb's version contains in-frame clones alone and is incomplete. The sample lists 150,000 to 200,000 clones, about 88% occurring once. Participants came from about 23 US areas, aged about 18 to 100 years. Clinical history as reported by participants underpinned cohort assignment. This TCR derives from a woman younger than 35 who had recovered from COVID-19. Input material: PBMCs or T cells enriched from blood (not recorded which).

The CDR3 nucleotides are TGTGCCAGCAGCAATCAAGAGAGAGGGAGGTTCACTGAAGCTTTCTTT. Translated: CASSNQERGRFTEAFF. The V gene is TRBV21-1, the J gene TRBJ1-1. TRBV21-1 is marked as a pseudogene. The CDR3 is 16 residues long.